The clone carrying this T cell receptor beta chain has more than one count but fewer than ten. Its antigen is not known. Unique molecular identifiers were in the cDNA, with template-switch universal primer binding. TCRdb redid the calling of the 5' RACE reads with MiXCR, one entry per CDR3 protein. This table holds more than 650,000 distinct CDR3 sequences, roughly 6.2% found once. J was trimmed by 9 bases and V by 5 bases; bases with no gene match: 9. The CDR3 consists of 15 residues. Germline V gene data show CDR1 as LNHNV and CDR2 as YYDKDF (reference sequence). The sample comes from a study of identical twins. Findings of the study overall: Instead of following the same donors, the conclusions were based on cross-sectional statistical analysis. Out-of-frame alpha sequences that twins shared showed excess low generation probability.

All of the donors were Caucasians in good health. J is TRBJ1-6 and V is TRBV15; 8 nucleotides match TRBD1. The sequenced material came from naive T cells sorted from blood. This receptor was taken from a man aged 18 to 30 in good health. The CDR3 is CATSPRTGQASPLHF. CDR3 sequence (DNA): TGTGCCACCAGCCCTCGGACAGGGCAAGCTTCACCCCTCCACTTT.